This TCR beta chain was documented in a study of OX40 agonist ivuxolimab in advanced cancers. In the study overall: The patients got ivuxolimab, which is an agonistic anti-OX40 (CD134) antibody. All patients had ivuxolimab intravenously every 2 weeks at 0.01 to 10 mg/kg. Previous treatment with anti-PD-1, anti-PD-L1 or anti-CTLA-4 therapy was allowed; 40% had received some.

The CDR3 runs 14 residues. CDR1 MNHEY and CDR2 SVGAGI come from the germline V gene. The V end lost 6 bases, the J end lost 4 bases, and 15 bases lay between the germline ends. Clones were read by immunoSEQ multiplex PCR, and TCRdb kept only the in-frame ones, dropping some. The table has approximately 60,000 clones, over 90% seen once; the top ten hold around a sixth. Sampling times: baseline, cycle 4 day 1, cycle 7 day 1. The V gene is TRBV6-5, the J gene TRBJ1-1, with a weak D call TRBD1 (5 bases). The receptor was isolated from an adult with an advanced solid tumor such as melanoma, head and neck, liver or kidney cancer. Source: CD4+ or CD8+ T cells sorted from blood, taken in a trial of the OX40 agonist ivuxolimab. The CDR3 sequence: CASSRGGRSTEAFF. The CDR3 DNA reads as TGTGCCAGCAGCCGGGGGGGAAGGAGCACTGAAGCTTTCTTT.